Presented here are 25 T cell receptor beta chains from one specimen sequenced in a study of naive and memory T cell subsets. Amplification of ligated cDNA took four PCR rounds with SP2 and nested alpha and beta constant primers. In TCRdb, the 5' RACE reads were re-called with MiXCR into one record per CDR3 protein. Among roughly 48,000 distinct CDR3 sequences listed, 4.7% were seen once. TCR cDNA received a 3' ligated oligonucleotide that carried a UMI. The receptor set was obtained from a female donor in good health.

This clonotype was seen ten or more times. The CDR3 region has the DNA TGCAGTGCTAAACACCTAGCGGGAGGAGATACGCAGTATTTT. Its protein product is CSAKHLAGGDTQYF. The chain is built from TRBV20-1 and TRBJ2-3; 11 nucleotides agree with TRBD2. Trimming cost V 4 bases and J 5 bases; bases outside gene matches: 5. Germline V gene lookup returns CDR1 DFQATT and CDR2 SNEGSKA (reference sequence). The length of the CDR3 is 14 residues.

This clonotype occurred many times. V gene TRBV10-3 combines with J gene TRBJ1-2; 9 bases map to TRBD1. In germline, CDR1 is ENHRY, CDR2 SYGVKD. There are 14 residues in the CDR3. Trimming at V came to 5 bases and at J to 3 bases, leaving 4 bases not matched to a gene. This CDR3 is CAISSDRGDYGYTF. The CDR3 DNA follows: TGTGCCATCAGTTCGGACAGGGGTGACTATGGCTACACCTTC.

This clonotype showed up many times. The V gene is TRBV20-1, the J gene TRBJ2-2; D possibly corresponds to TRBD1 (6 bases). Germline CDR1 is DFQATT and CDR2 is SNEGSKA (reference sequence). V lost 5 bases, J lost 1 base, and 14 bases lay in between. The CDR3 extends over 15 amino acids. The CDR3 DNA reads TGCAGTGCTCCTTTTGACAGGCTGAACACCGGGGAGCTGTTTTTT. Its protein product is CSAPFDRLNTGELFF.

This clonotype showed up just once. A read error may explain this, as a much larger clone is one base away. The CDR3 DNA follows: TGTGCCAGCAGCCCGCAGCTTATTATCAGGGGTTGCGATGAGCAGTTCTTC. Its protein product is CASSPQLIIRGCDEQFF. V usage is TRBV14 and J usage is TRBJ2-1; possible D gene TRBD1, 6 bases. Trimming removed 4 bases at V and 8 bases at J, with 24 bases between. The CDR3 consists of 17 residues. Germline V gene lookup returns CDR1 SGHDN and CDR2 FVKESK.

This clonotype was counted many times. V gene TRBV5-1 combines with J gene TRBJ1-1; 11 nucleotides line up with TRBD1. CDR3 length: 16 residues. Trimming took 4 bases from V and 1 from J; bases not matched to a gene: 6. Germline-derived CDR1 and CDR2 are SGHRS and YFSETQ. The CDR3 DNA follows: TGCGCCAGCAGCCCCAACGGACAGGGGGCGAACACTGAAGCTTTCTTT. Protein sequence: CASSPNGQGANTEAFF. Full variable domain (missing parts from reference TRBV5-1 and TRBJ1-1): KAGVTQTPRYLIKTRGQQVTLSCSPISGHRSVSWYQQTPGQGLQFLFEYFSETQRNKGNFPGRFSGRQFSNSRSEMNVSTLELGDSALYLCASSPNGQGANTEAFFGQGTRLTVV.

The sample holds many counts of this clonotype. The rearrangement links TRBV29-1 to TRBJ2-5; the match to TRBD1 covers 8 bases. The ends lost 8 bases at V and 4 bases at J; junction bases unmatched: 6. This CDR3 is built from 12 residues. The germline V gene encodes CDR1 SQVTM and CDR2 ANQGSEA. CDR3 in amino acids: CSPTGGGETQYF. CDR3 coding DNA: TGCAGCCCCACAGGGGGAGGAGAGACCCAGTACTTC.

In this sample, this clonotype turned up many times. The chain recombines TRBV28 with TRBJ2-7, with 10 bases that match TRBD2. From germline, CDR1 is MDHEN and CDR2 SYDVKM. The CDR3 spans 14 residues. With 3 bases clipped from V and 7 bases from J, the junction kept 6 bases outside the gene matches. CDR3 nucleotide sequence: TGTGCCAGCAGTTTCAGTTCAGCGGGAGGGGAGCAGTACTTC. Encoded protein: CASSFSSAGGEQYF. The variable domain in full, with the rest retrieved from reference TRBV28 and TRBJ2-7, is DVKVTQSSRYLVKRTGEKVFLECVQDMDHENMFWYRQDPGLGLRLIYFSYDVKMKEKGDIPEGYSVSREKKERFSLILESASTNQTSMYLCASSFSSAGGEQYFGPGTRLTVT.

In its sample, this clonotype was seen many times. V usage is TRBV6-5 and J usage is TRBJ2-7; a possible D gene is TRBD1 (6 bases). CDR1 MNHEY and CDR2 SVGAGI come from the germline V gene. Trimming pared 0 bases from V and 8 bases from J, leaving 20 bases between. This CDR3 is 16 amino acids long. CDR3 sequence (DNA): TGTGCCAGCAGTTACTCGCGTGGGCAGGGGTACGAGCAGCAGTACTTC. Its translation: CASSYSRGQGYEQQYF.

The genes are TRBV20-1 and TRBJ1-2; no firm D call. Germline V gene data show CDR1 as DFQATT and CDR2 as SNEGSKA (reference sequence). V was trimmed by 0 bases and J by 8 bases, leaving 13 bases between them. The CDR3 is 13 amino acids. CDR3 nucleotide sequence: TGCAGTGCTAGAGATCCCTCAGCAGCCGGCTACACCTTC. This gives the protein CSARDPSAAGYTF.

A word on this clonotype: It may be a read error: a sequence one base away is much more abundant. The chain employs TRBV15 and TRBJ1-2; the D gene is possibly TRBD1 (5 bases). Germline V gene lookup returns CDR1 LNHNV and CDR2 YYDKDF (reference sequence). The CDR3 runs to 15 residues. The CDR3 DNA reads TGTGCCACCAGCAGAGATCTATTAGGGACCTATGGCGACACCTTC. Encoded protein: CATSRDLLGTYGDTF.

This clonotype was found many times. The genes are TRBV28 and TRBJ1-1, with TRBD1 as a possible D gene (5 bases). Trimming cost V 5 bases and J 0 bases, with 10 bases left between them. From germline, CDR1 is MDHEN and CDR2 SYDVKM. CDR3 size: 14 residues. The CDR3 DNA sequence: TGTGCCAGCAGTGGAGGGGCTCTGAACACTGAAGCTTTCTTT. Amino acids: CASSGGALNTEAFF.

J is TRBJ2-3 and V is TRBV12-3 or TRBV12-4; TRBD2 aligns across 8 bases. After removal of 6 bases from V and 1 base from J, the junction contained 6 bases not matched to a gene. The CDR3 totals 15 residues. The CDR3 coding sequence is TGTGCCAGCAGCCCGGGACTAGACGGCACAGATACGCAGTATTTT. Translated: CASSPGLDGTDTQYF.

This clonotype has at least ten counts. The J gene is TRBJ2-1, the V gene TRBV7-2, with a weak D call TRBD2 (6 bases). This CDR3 region has 14 residues. Trimming shortened V by 1 base and J by 7 bases, and 11 bases separated the two germline ends. Germline values: CDR1 SGHTA, CDR2 FQGNSA. DNA for the CDR3: TGTGCCAGCAGCTTAGACGGGAGTTGGAATGAGCAGTTCTTC. Translating gives CASSLDGSWNEQFF. The complete variable domain, with remaining parts taken from reference TRBV7-2 and TRBJ2-1, reads GAGVSQSPSNKVTEKGKDVELRCDPISGHTALYWYRQSLGQGLEFLIYFQGNSAPDKSGLPSDRFSAERTGGSVSTLTIQRTQQEDSAVYLCASSLDGSWNEQFFGPGTRLTVL.

This clonotype was observed a handful of times. The V call is TRBV7-3, the J call TRBJ2-1; D gene uncertain. Germline V CDR1 and CDR2: SGHTA, FQGTGA. Trimming stripped 2 bases from V and 2 bases from J, with 10 bases between. This CDR3 comprises 15 residues. DNA of the CDR3: TGTGCCAGCAGCTTATTAGGGCGCGCCTACAATGAGCAGTTCTTC. Translating gives CASSLLGRAYNEQFF.

This clonotype has a count of ten or more. The genes are TRBV19 and TRBJ2-6; D gene uncertain. This CDR3 is 16 amino acids long. V lost 5 bases and J 0 bases, leaving 11 bases between the germline ends. Germline V CDR1 and CDR2: LNHDA, SQIVND (reference sequence). CDR3 sequence reads: CASSEVSYSGANVLTF. The CDR3 DNA is TGTGCCAGTAGTGAGGTCAGTTACTCTGGGGCCAACGTCCTGACTTTC.

Ten or more counts support this clonotype. This chain links TRBV29-1 with TRBJ2-7; TRBD1 is a possible D gene (6 bases). The V gene lost 6 bases and the J gene lost 1 base, with 13 bases spanning the gap. This CDR3 is 13 amino acids long. The V gene's germline CDR1 is SQVTM and CDR2 ANQGSEA. CDR3 sequence reads: CSVNRDTSYEQYF. The DNA of the CDR3 is TGCAGCGTGAACCGGGACACATCCTACGAGCAGTACTTC.

In its sample, this clonotype was seen many times. This chain connects TRBV6-4 to TRBJ2-1, with D perhaps matching TRBD1 (5 bases). The V and J ends lost 6 bases and 16 bases respectively, with 28 bases between them. CDR3 length equals 15 residues. Germline V gene lookup returns CDR1 MRHNA and CDR2 SNTAGT. This chain's CDR3 is CASSRDQGPTPSVFF. The CDR3 coding sequence is TGTGCCAGCAGCCGTGATCAGGGCCCAACACCCTCCGTTTTCTTC.

In this sample, this clonotype turned up many times. The chain has TRBV7-3 and TRBJ1-5; no firm D call. The CDR3 length is 13 residues. Looked up from germline, CDR1 is SGHTA and CDR2 is FQGTGA. The V end was cut by 5 bases, the J end by 7 bases, with 12 bases between. Here the CDR3 DNA reads TGTGCCAGCAGCCTATATGGAGGGCAGCCCCAGCATTTT. This sequence encodes CASSLYGGQPQHF.

The genes are TRBV18 and TRBJ2-3; D may be TRBD1 or TRBD2 (5 bases each). CDR3 length: 16 residues. Trimming cost V 6 bases and J 5 bases, with 21 bases left between them. Germline V gene lookup returns CDR1 KGHSH and CDR2 LQKENI. The CDR3 DNA follows: TGTGCCAGCTCGCTCGCAGGGAGCTCTTGCCGAGATACGCAGTATTTT. Translated, it gives CASSLAGSSCRDTQYF. The complete variable domain, with remaining parts taken from reference TRBV18 and TRBJ2-3, reads NAGVMQNPRHLVRRRGQEARLRCSPMKGHSHVYWYRQLPEEGLKFMVYLQKENIIDESGMPKERFSAEFPKEGPSILRIQQVVRGDSAAYFCASSLAGSSCRDTQYFGPGTRLTVL.

This clonotype was found many times. CDR3 region: CASSQETSGISYEQYF. CDR3 DNA: TGTGCCAGCAGCCAAGAGACTAGCGGGATCTCCTACGAGCAGTACTTC. The chain has TRBV4-2 and TRBJ2-7; TRBD2 matches 11 bases. CDR3 length equals 16 residues. The V segment lost 0 bases and the J segment 0 bases; nucleotides outside the gene matches: 1. Germline V gene sequence: CDR1 LGHNA, CDR2 YNFKEQ.

At least ten counts were recorded for this clonotype. The chain employs TRBV4-1 and TRBJ2-1, with TRBD1 matching over 11 bases. Germline V gives CDR1 MGHRA, CDR2 YSYEKL. The CDR3 has 18 amino acids. V was clipped by 3 bases and J by 9 bases; unmatched bases: 16. The CDR3 region is CASSQPFPGQGVLGEQFF. In DNA form, the CDR3 reads TGCGCCAGCAGCCAGCCATTCCCGGGACAGGGGGTGCTTGGTGAGCAGTTCTTC.

This clonotype was seen many times. The chain joins TRBV6-5 to TRBJ2-7; TRBD1 aligns across 8 bases. CDR3 size: 13 residues. Trimming took 6 bases from V and 1 from J; bases not matched to a gene: 2. CDR1 is MNHEY and CDR2 is SVGAGI in the germline V gene. CDR3 sequence reads: CASRRQGSYEQYF. The CDR3 bases are TGTGCCAGCAGGAGACAGGGGTCCTACGAGCAGTACTTC.

This clonotype has at least ten counts. The CDR3 DNA follows: TGTGCCAGCAGTTACTCGAGAGGGAACGGGAACAATCAGCCCCAGCATTTT. It yields the protein CASSYSRGNGNNQPQHF. The chain has TRBV6-2 or TRBV6-3 and TRBJ1-5; no clear D gene. CDR3 length: 17 amino acids. Trimming took 0 bases from V and 3 from J, leaving 15 bases between them. CDR1 and CDR2 (germline): MNHEY, SVGEGT.

The sample holds one count of this clonotype. This may be a read error, as it is one base from a much larger clone. The chain carries TRBV5-1 and TRBJ2-1, with D unclear. The CDR3 loop spans 11 amino acids. V gave up 3 bases and J gave up 7 bases, with 5 bases separating them. Per germline, CDR1 SGHRS and CDR2 YFSETQ. The CDR3 sequence: CASSWDNEQFF. The CDR3, as DNA: TGCGCCAGCAGCTGGGATAATGAGCAGTTCTTC.

This clonotype occurred many times. This chain joins TRBV3-1 and TRBJ2-4, with TRBD1 matching 7 bases. The trim removed 2 bases at V and 2 bases at J, leaving 3 bases unmatched. The germline V gene has CDR1 LGHDT and CDR2 YNNKEL (reference sequence). CDR3 length equals 15 residues. The CDR3 protein is CASSQLTGTKNIQYF. DNA of the CDR3: TGTGCCAGCAGCCAACTGACAGGGACCAAAAACATTCAGTACTTC.